This T cell receptor (beta chain) was identified in a study of CD8+CD57+ T cells in acquired aplastic anemia. CDR1 SNHLY and CDR2 FYNNEI come from the germline V gene. The CDR3 is 14 residues long. With V trimmed by 5 bases and J by 6 bases, 9 bases remained unmatched. Genomic DNA was employed as the template in profiling TCR beta VDJ and CDR3. TCRdb fed the reads into MiXCR, producing one record per CDR3 protein. The sample contains about 470,000 distinct CDR3 sequences, under 40% of which appear only once. Sequenced patients had shown CD8+CD57+ cell expansion by flow cytometry. All patients had severe acquired aplastic anemia. Patients were treatment-naive when blood was sampled. Study observations and caveats: Between patients and controls, around 31 CD8+ CDR3 sequences were found in common.

A remark on this clonotype: Its matching antigen is unknown.

The receptor was derived from a human donor with aplastic anemia. The specimen sequenced was sorted CD4+, CD8+, or CD8+CD57+ T cells (not recorded which) from PBMCs. The genes are TRBV2 and TRBJ1-2; TRBD1 agrees at 7 bases. DNA for the CDR3: TGTGCCAGCAGTTTGACAGGGTCCGAAGATGGCTACACCTTC. It yields the protein CASSLTGSEDGYTF.